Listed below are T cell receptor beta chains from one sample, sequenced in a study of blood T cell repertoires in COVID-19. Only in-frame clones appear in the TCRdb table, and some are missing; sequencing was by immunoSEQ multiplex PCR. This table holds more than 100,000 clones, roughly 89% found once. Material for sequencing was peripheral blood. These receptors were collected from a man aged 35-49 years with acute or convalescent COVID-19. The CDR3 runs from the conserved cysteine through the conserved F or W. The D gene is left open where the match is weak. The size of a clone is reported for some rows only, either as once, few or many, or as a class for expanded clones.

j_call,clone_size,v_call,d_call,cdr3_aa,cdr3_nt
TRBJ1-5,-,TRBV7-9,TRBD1,CASSSGTGTQHF,TGTGCCAGCAGCTCCGGGACAGGGACGCAGCATTTT
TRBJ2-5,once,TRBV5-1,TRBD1,CASSLGLRGRDQETQYF,TGCGCCAGCAGCTTGGGTCTGAGGGGGCGCGACCAAGAGACCCAGTACTTC
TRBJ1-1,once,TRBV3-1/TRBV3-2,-,CASSVSGVNTEAFF,TGTGCCAGCAGTGTTTCAGGCGTGAACACTGAAGCTTTCTTT
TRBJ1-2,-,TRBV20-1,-,CSASDSRGYTF,TGCAGTGCCTCGGACAGCCGAGGCTACACCTTC
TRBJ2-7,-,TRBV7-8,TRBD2,CASSFSGTSGHEQYF,TGTGCCAGCAGCTTCTCCGGGACTAGCGGTCACGAGCAGTACTTC
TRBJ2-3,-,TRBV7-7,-,CASSLADYTDTQYF,TGTGCTAGCAGCTTAGCGGACTACACAGATACGCAGTATTTT
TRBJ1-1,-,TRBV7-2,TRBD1,CASSRTGRLTEAFF,TGTGCCAGCAGCCGGACAGGGAGGCTCACTGAAGCTTTCTTT
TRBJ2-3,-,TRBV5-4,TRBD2,CASSLAGGVDTQYF,TGTGCCAGCAGCTTGGCGGGGGGTGTAGATACGCAGTATTTT
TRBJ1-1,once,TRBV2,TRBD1,CASSVGQEPEAFF,TGTGCCAGCAGTGTGGGACAGGAACCTGAAGCTTTCTTT
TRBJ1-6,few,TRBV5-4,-,CASSISNGVGNSPLHF,TGTGCCAGCAGCATCTCAAACGGGGTGGGGAATTCACCCCTCCACTTT
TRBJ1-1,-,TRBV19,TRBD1,CACDRVGEAFF,TGTGCCTGCGACAGGGTTGGTGAAGCTTTCTTT
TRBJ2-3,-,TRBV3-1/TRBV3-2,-,CASSRGNPVYF,TGTGCCAGCAGCCGCGGGAACCCCGTGTATTTT
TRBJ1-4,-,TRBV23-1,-,CASPRGGEEKLFF,TGCGCCAGCCCCCGGGGAGGGGAGGAAAAACTGTTTTTT
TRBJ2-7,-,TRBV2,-,CASSDGGPPYEQYF,TGTGCCAGCAGTGACGGGGGACCCCCCTACGAGCAGTACTTC
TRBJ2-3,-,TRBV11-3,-,CASSSRFSPLTDTQYF,TGTGCCAGCAGCTCCCGTTTTAGCCCCCTCACAGATACGCAGTATTTT
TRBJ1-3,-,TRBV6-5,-,CASRRDSGNTIYF,TGTGCCAGCAGGAGGGACTCTGGAAACACCATATATTTT
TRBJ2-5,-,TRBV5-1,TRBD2,CASGTPGGETQYF,TGCGCCAGCGGCACACCGGGGGGAGAGACCCAGTACTTC
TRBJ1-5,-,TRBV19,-,CATSYRDASNQPQHF,TGTGCCACCTCTTACAGGGACGCTAGCAATCAGCCCCAGCATTTT
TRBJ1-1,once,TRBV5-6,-,CASSLYRNTEAFF,TGTGCCAGCAGCTTGTACAGAAACACTGAAGCTTTCTTT
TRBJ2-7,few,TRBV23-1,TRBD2,CASSLYLLGLAHYEQYF,TGCGCCAGCAGTCTCTACTTGCTAGGACTAGCCCACTACGAGCAGTACTTC
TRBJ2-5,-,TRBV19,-,CASSNLQETQYF,TGTGCCAGTAGTAACTTGCAAGAGACCCAGTACTTC
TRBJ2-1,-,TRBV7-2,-,CASSLTGGEQFF,TGTGCCAGCAGCTTAACCGGGGGTGAGCAGTTCTTC
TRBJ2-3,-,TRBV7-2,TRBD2,CASSLELGLAGDTQYF,TGTGCCAGCAGCTTAGAATTAGGGCTAGCGGGAGATACGCAGTATTTT
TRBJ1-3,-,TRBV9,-,CASSDRVSGNTIYF,TGTGCCAGCAGCGACAGGGTCTCTGGAAACACCATATATTTT
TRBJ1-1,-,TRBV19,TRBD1,CASSLARQGVLNTEAFF,TGTGCCAGTAGTTTGGCCCGACAGGGAGTACTGAACACTGAAGCTTTCTTT
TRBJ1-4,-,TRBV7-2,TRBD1,CASSLDQGGSEKLFF,TGTGCCAGCAGCTTAGATCAGGGGGGATCAGAAAAACTGTTTTTT
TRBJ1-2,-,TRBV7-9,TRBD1,CASSPGQGSNYGYTF,TGTGCCAGCAGCCCAGGACAGGGCTCTAACTATGGCTACACCTTC